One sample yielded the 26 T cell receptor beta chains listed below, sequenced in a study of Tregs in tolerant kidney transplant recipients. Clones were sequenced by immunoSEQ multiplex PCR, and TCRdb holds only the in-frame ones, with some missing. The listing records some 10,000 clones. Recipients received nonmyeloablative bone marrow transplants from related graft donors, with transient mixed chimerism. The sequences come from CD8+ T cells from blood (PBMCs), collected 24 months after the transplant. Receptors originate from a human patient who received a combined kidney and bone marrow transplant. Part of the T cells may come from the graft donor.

The DNA read from the CDR3 is TGTGCCACCAGCTCCCGCTATAGCGGAATCCAAGAGACC. This translates into CATSSRYSGIQET. The CDR3, in full, reads CATSSRYSGIQETQYF. This rearrangement joins TRBV15 to TRBJ2-5, with a weak D call TRBD2 (6 bases). The CDR3 extends 3 residues past the end of the read, so its final part is completed from the germline J gene. This CDR3 comprises 16 residues. Trimming took 5 bases from V and 1 from J, leaving 17 bases between them. Germline-derived CDR1 and CDR2 are LNHNV and YYDKDF (reference sequence).

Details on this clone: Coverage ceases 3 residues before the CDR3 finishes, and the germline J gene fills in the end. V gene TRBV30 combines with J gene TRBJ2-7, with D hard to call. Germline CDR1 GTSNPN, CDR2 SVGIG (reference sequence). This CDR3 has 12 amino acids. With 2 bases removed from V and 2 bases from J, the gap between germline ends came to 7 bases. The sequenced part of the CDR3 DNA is TGTGCCTGGAGTTATGTAGCCTACGAG. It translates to CAWSYVAYE. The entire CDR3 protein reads CAWSYVAYEQYF.

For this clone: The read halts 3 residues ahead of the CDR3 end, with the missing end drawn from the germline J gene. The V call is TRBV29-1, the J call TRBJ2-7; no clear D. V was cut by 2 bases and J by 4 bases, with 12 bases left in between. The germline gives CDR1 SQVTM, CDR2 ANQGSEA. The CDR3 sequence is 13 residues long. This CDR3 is CSVEFPGRYEQYF. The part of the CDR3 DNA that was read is TGCAGCGTTGAATTCCCAGGCCGGTACGAG.

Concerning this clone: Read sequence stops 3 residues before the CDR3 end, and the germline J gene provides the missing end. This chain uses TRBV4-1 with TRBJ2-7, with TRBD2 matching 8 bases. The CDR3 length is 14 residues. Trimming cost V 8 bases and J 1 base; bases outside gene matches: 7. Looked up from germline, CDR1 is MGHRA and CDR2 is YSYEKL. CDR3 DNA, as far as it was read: TGCGCCAGCTCCCCAGCGGGAGAGTCCTACGAG. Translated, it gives CASSPAGESYE. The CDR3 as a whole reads CASSPAGESYEQYF.

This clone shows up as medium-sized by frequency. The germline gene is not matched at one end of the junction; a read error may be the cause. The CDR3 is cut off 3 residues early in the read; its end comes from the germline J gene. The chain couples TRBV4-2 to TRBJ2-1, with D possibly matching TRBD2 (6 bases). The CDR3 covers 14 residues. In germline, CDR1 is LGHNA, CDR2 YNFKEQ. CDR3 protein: CASSGPPLPNEQFF. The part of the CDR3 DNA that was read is TGCGCCAGCAGCGGGCCTCCCCTTCCCAATGAG.

The CDR3 DNA, read in part, is TGTGCCAGCAGCCCCTCTAGAGCTAGCGATGAG. The encoded protein is CASSPSRASDE. The full CDR3 sequence reads CASSPSRASDEAFF. The chain couples TRBV7-9 to TRBJ1-1, with D hard to call. The DNA ends 3 residues before the CDR3 does, and the rest of the CDR3 is filled in from the germline J gene. CDR1 and CDR2 from the germline V gene are SEHNR and FQNEAQ (reference sequence). The CDR3 is 14 residues long.

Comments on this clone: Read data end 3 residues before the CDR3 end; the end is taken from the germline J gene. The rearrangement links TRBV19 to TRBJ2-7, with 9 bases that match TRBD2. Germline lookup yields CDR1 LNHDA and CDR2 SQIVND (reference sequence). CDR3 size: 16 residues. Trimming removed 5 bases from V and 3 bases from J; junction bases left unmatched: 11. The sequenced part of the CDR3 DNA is TGTGCCAGTAGTCCGTCTCGAGCGGGAGGAAACTACGAG. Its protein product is CASSPSRAGGNYE. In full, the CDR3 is CASSPSRAGGNYEQYF.

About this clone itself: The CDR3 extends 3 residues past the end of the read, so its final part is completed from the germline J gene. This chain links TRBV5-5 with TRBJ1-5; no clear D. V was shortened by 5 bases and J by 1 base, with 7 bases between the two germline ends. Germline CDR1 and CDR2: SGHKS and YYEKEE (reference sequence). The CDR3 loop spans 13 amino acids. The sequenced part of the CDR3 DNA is TGTGCCAGCAGAGAGGGCAGCAATCAGCCC. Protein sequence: CASREGSNQP. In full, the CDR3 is CASREGSNQPQHF.

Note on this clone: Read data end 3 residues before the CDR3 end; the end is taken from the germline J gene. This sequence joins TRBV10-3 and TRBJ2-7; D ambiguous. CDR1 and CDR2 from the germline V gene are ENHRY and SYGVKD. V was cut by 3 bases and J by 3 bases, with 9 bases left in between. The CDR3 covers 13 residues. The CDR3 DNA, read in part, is TGTGCCATCAGTGACGGGTCCGACTACGAG. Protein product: CAISDGSDYE. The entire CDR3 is CAISDGSDYEQYF.

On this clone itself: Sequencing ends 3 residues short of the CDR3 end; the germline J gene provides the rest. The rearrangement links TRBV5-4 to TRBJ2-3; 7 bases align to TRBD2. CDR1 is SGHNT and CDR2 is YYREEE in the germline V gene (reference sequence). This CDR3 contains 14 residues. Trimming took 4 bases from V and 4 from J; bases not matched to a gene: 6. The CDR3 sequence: CASSSPGGADTQYF. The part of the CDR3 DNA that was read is TGTGCCAGCAGCAGCCCGGGGGGAGCAGATACG. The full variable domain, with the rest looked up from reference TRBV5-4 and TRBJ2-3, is ETGVTQSPTHLIKTRGQQVTLRCSSQSGHNTVSWYQQALGQGPQFIFQYYREEENGRGNFPPRFSGLQFPNYSSELNVNALELDDSALYLCASSSPGGADTQYFGPGTRLTVL.

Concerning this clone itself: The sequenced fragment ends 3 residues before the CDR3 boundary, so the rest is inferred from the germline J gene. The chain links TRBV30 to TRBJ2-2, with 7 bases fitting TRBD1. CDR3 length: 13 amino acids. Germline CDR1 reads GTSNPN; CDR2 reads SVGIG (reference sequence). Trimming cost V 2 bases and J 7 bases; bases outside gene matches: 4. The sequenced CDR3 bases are TGTGCCTGGAGTAGGGGGCTGGGCGGGGAG. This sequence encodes CAWSRGLGGE. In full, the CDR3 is CAWSRGLGGELFF. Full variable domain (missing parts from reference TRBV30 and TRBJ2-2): SQTIHQWPATLVQPVGSPLSLECTVEGTSNPNLYWYRQAAGRGLQLLFYSVGIGQISSEVPQNLSASRPQDRQFILSSKKLLLSDSGFYLCAWSRGLGGELFFGEGSRLTVL.

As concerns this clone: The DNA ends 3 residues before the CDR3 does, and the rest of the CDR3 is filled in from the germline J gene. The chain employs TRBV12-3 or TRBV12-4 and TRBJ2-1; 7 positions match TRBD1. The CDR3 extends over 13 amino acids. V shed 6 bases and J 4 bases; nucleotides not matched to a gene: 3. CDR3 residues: CASSTGVYNEQFF. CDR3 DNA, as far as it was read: TGTGCCAGCAGCACAGGGGTTTACAATGAG.

The sequenced CDR3 bases are TGTGCCAGCAGTAGGTTAGCCAAAGAGACC. Protein product: CASSRLAKET. The CDR3 reads in full as CASSRLAKETQYF. V is TRBV2 and J is TRBJ2-5; D gene unclear. From the germline J gene comes the end of the CDR3, since the read stops 3 residues before it. The CDR3 covers 13 residues. Germline V lookup: CDR1 SNHLY, CDR2 FYNNEI. The germline V and J ends were trimmed by 5 bases and 3 bases, with 10 bases remaining between them.

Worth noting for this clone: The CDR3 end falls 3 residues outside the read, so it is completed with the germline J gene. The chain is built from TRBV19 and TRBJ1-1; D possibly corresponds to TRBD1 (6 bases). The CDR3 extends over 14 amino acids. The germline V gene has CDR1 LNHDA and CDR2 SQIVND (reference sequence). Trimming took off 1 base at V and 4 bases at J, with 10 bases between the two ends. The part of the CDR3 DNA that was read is TGTGCCAGTAGTATAGGGACAGCCGGCACTGAA. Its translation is CASSIGTAGTE. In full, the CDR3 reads CASSIGTAGTEAFF.

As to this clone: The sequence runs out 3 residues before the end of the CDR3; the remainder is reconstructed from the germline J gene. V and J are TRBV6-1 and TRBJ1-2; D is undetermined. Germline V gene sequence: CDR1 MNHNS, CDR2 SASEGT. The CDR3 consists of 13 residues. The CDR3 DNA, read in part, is TGTGCCAGCAGTGAAATGGGCCACGACGGC. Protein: CASSEMGHDG. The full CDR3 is CASSEMGHDGYTF.

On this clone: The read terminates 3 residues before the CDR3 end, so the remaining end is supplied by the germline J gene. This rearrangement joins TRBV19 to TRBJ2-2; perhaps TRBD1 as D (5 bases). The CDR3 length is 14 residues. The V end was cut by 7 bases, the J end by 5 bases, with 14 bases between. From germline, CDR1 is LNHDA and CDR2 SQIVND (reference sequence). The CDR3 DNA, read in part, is TGTGCCAGTAAGGAAGGCAGGGAAACCGGGGAG. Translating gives CASKEGRETGE. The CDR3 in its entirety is CASKEGRETGELFF.

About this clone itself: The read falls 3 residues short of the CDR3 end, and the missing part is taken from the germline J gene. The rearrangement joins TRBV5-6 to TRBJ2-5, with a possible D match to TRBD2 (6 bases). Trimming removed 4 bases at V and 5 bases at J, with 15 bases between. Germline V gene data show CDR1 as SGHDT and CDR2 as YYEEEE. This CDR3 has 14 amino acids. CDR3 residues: CASSIDRGWETQYF. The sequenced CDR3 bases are TGTGCCAGCAGCATCGATCGGGGGTGGGAGACC.

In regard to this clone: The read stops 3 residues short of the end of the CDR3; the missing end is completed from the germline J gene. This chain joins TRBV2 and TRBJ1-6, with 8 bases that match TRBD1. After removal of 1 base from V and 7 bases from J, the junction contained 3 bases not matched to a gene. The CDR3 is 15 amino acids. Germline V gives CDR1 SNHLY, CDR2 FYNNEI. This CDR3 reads CASSEGTGKNSPLHF. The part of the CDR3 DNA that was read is TGTGCCAGCAGTGAAGGGACAGGGAAGAATTCACCC.

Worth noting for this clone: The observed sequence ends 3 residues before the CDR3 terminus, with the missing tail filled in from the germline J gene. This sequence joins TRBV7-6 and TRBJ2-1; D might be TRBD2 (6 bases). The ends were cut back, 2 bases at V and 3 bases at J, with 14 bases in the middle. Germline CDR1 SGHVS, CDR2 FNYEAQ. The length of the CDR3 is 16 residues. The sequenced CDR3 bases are TGTGCCAGCAGCTTAAGAGGACACGGGGGCTACAATGAG. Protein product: CASSLRGHGGYNE. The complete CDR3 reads CASSLRGHGGYNEQFF. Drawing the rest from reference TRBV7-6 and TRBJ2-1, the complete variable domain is GAGVSQSPRYKVTKRGQDVALRCDPISGHVSLYWYRQALGQGPEFLTYFNYEAQQDKSGLPNDRFSAERPEGSISTLTIQRTEQRDSAMYRCASSLRGHGGYNEQFFGPGTRLTVL.

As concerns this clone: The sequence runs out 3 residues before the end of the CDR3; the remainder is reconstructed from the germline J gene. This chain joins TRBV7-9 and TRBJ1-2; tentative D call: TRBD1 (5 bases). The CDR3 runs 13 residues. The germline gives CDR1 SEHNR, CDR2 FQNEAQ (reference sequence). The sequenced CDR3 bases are TGTGTTTGGTGGGGAGAAGGGGACTATGGC. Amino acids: CVWWGEGDYG. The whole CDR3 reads CVWWGEGDYGYTF. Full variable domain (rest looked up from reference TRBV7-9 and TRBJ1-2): DTGVSQNPRHKITKRGQNVTFRCDPISEHNRLYWYRQTLGQGPEFLTYFQNEAQLEKSRLLSDRFSAERPKGSFSTLEIQRTEQGDSAMYLCVWWGEGDYGYTFGSGTRLTVV.

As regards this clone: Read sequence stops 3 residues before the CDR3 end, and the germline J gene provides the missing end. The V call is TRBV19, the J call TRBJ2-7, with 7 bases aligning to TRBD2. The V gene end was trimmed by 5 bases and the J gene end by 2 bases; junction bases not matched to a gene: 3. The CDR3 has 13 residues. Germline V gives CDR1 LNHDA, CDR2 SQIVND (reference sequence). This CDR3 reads CASSAGVTYEQYF. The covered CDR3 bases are TGTGCCAGTAGTGCGGGAGTGACCTACGAG.

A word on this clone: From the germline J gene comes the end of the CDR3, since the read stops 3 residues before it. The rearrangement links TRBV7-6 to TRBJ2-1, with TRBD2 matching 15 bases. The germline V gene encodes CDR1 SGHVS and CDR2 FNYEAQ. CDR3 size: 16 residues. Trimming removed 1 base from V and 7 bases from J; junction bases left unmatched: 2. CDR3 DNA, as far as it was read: TGTGCCAGCAGCTTAGGGACTAGCGGGAGGGTTAATGAG. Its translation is CASSLGTSGRVNE. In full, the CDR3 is CASSLGTSGRVNEQFF.

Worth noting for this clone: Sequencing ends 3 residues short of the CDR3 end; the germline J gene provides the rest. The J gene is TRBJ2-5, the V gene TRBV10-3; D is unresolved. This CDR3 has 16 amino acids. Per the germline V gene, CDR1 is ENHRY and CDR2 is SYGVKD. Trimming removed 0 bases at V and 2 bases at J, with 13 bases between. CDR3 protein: CAISESKVAEQETQYF. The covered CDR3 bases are TGTGCCATCAGTGAGTCGAAGGTGGCAGAACAAGAGACC.

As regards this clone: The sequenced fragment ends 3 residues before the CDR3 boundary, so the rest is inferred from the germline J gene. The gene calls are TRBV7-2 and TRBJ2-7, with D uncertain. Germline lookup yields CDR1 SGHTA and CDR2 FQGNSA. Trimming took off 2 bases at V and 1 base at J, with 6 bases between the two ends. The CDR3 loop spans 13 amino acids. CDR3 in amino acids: CASSLTASYEQYF. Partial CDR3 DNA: TGTGCCAGCAGCTTAACAGCTTCCTACGAG.

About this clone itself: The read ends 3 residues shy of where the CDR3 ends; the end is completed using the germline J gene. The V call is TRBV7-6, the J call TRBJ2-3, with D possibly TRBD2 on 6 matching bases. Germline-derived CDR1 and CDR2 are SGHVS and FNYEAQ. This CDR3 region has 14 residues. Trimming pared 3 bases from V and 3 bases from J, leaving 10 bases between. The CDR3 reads CASSFRSGTDTQYF. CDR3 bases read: TGTGCCAGCAGCTTTCGAAGCGGGACAGATACG.

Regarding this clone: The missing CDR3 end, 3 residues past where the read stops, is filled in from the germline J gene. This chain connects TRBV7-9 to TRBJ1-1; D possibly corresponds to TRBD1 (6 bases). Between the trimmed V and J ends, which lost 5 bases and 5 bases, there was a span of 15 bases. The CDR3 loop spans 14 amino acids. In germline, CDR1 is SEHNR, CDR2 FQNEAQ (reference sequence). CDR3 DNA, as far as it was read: TGTGCCAGCAGCCCACCGACAGGAGGTACTGAA. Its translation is CASSPPTGGTE. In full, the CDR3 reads CASSPPTGGTEAFF. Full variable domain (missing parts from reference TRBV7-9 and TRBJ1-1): DTGVSQNPRHKITKRGQNVTFRCDPISEHNRLYWYRQTLGQGPEFLTYFQNEAQLEKSRLLSDRFSAERPKGSFSTLEIQRTEQGDSAMYLCASSPPTGGTEAFFGQGTRLTVV.